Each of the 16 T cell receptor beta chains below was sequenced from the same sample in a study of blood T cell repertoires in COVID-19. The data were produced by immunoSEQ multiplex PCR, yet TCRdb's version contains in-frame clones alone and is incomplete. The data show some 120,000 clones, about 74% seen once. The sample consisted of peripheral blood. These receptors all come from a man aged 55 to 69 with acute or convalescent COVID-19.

Written as DNA, the CDR3 is TGCAGCGTTGAGGCAGACAATCAGCCCCAGCATTTT. Translation gives CSVEADNQPQHF. The V and J genes are TRBV29-1 and TRBJ1-5; D not certain. The germline gives CDR1 SQVTM, CDR2 ANQGSEA. The CDR3 is made up of 12 amino acids. The V end was cut by 3 bases, the J end by 3 bases, with 6 bases between.

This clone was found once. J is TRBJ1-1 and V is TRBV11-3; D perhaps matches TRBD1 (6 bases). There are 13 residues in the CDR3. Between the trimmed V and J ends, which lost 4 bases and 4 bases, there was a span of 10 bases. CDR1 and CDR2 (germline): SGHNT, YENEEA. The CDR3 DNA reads TGTGCCAGCAGCTCCCTAGGGGGCACTGAAGCTTTCTTT. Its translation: CASSSLGGTEAFF. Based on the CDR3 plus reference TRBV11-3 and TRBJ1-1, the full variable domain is EAGVVQSPRYKIIEKKQPVAFWCNPISGHNTLYWYLQNLGQGPELLIRYENEEAVDDSQLPKDRFSAERLKGVDSTLKIQPAELGDSAVYLCASSSLGGTEAFFGQGTRLTVV.

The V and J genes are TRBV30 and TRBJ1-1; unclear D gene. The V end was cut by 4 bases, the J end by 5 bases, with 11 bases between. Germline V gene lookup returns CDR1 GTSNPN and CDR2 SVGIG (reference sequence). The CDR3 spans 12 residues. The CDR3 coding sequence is TGTGCCTGGATGGGCGCAAATACTGAAGCTTTCTTT. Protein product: CAWMGANTEAFF.

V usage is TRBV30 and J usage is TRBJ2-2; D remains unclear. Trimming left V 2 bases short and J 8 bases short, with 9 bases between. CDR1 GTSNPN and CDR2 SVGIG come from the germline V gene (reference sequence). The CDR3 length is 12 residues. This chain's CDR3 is CAWSPFPGELFF. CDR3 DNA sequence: TGTGCCTGGAGTCCCTTCCCGGGGGAGCTGTTTTTT.

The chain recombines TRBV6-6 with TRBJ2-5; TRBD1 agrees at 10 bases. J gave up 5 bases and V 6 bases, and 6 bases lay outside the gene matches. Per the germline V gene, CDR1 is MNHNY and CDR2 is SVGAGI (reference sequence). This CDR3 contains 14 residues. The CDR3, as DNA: TGTGCCAGCAGCCTGACAGGGGGCTTGGAGACCCAGTACTTC. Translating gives CASSLTGGLETQYF.

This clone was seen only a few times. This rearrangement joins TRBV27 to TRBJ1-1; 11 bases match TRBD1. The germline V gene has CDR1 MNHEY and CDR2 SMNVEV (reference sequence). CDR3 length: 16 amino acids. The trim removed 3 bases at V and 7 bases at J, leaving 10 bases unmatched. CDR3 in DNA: TGTGCCAGCAGTTTTCAGGACAGGGGGCAACCGATTGAAGCTTTCTTT. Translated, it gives CASSFQDRGQPIEAFF.

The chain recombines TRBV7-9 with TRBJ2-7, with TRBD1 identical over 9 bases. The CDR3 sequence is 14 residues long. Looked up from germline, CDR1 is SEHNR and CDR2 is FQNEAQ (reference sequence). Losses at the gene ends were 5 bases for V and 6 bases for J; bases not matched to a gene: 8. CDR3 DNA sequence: TGTGCCAGCAGCATGGACAGGGGAGGTCGCGAGCAGTACTTC. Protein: CASSMDRGGREQYF.

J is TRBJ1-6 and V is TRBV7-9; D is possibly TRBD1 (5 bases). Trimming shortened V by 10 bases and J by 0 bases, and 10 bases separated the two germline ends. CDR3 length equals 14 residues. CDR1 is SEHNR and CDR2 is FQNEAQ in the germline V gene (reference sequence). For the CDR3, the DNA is TGTGCCATCCCCGGGGGCTCCTATAATTCACCCCTCCACTTT. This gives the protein CAIPGGSYNSPLHF.

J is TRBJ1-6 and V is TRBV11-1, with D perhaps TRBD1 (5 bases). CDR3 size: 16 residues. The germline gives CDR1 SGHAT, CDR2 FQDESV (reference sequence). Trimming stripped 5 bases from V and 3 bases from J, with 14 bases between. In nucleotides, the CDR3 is TGTGCCAGCAGCCCCCGTGGGGCAAACTATAATTCACCCCTCCACTTT. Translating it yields CASSPRGANYNSPLHF.

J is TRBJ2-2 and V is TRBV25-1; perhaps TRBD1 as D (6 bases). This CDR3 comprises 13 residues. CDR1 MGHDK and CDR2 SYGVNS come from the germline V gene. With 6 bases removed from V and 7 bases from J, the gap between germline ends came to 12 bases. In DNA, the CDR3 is TGTGCCAGCAGCCACAGGGCAGACGGGGAGCTGTTTTTT. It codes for CASSHRADGELFF.

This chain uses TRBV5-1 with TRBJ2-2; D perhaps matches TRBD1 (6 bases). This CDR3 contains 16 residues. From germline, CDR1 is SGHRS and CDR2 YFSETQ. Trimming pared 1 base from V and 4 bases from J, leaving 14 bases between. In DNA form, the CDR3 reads TGCGCCAGCAGCTTGAGGGGACACCTCATCACCGGGGAGCTGTTTTTT. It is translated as CASSLRGHLITGELFF.

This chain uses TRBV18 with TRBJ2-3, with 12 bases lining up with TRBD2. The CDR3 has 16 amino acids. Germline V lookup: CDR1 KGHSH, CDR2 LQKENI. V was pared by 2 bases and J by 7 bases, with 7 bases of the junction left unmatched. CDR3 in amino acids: CASSPATSGGQNTQYF. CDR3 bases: TGTGCCAGCTCACCAGCGACTAGCGGGGGTCAAAATACGCAGTATTTT.

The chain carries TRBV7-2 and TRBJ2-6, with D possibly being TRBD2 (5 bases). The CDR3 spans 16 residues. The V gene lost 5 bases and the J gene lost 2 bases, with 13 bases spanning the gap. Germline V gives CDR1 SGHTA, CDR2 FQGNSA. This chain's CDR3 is CASSRLGSAGANVLTF. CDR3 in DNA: TGTGCCAGCAGCCGCCTGGGGAGCGCTGGGGCCAACGTCCTGACTTTC.

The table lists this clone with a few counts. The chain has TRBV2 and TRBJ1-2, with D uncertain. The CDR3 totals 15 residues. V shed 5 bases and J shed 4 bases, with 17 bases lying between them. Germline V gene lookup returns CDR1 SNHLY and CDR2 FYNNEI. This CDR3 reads CASSRNGELLYGYTF. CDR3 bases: TGTGCCAGCAGTCGCAACGGAGAACTCCTCTATGGCTACACCTTC.

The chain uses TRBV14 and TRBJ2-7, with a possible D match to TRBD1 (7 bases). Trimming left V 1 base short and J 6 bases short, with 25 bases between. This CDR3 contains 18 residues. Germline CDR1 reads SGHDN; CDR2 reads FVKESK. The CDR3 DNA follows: TGTGCCAGCAGCCAAGCCCAAACGCTTGGAGGGGGCGAGATCGAGCAGTACTTC. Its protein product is CASSQAQTLGGGEIEQYF.

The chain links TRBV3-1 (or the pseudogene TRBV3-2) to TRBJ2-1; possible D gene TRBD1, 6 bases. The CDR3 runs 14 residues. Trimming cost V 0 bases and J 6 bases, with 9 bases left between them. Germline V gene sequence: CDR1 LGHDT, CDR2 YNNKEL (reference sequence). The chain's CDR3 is CASSQDRGGNEQFF. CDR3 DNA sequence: TGTGCCAGCAGCCAAGATCGAGGGGGCAATGAGCAGTTCTTC.